The present entry profiles one T cell receptor (beta chain) with its context. The antigen it binds to is not known. Base quality data are lacking; no much larger clone is found one base away. The data stem from a study of blood T cell repertoires in COVID-19 (dated by TCRdb to the early 2020s). Context from the whole study: The collaborator samples originated in the United States, Italy and Spain and spanned the acute and convalescent phases of COVID-19. The samples were drawn from two sources: the first 160 participants of the ongoing ImmuneRACE study, and 1,200 or so subjects contributed by 6 global collaborators. A de-identified subject ID, COVID-19 status, age in years and sex were almost always included in the sample metadata. The dataset comprised deeply sampled blood TCRbeta repertoires from subjects exposed to, actively infected with, or recovered from COVID-19. The repertoires were released in a freely available public database meant as a resource for research on the immune response to SARS-CoV-2. Where HLA class I and class II types were available, the types were taken from metadata supplied by the sample provider, not from assay-based typing. The prospective study material was composed of cDNA or gDNA derived from T cells, B-cell-depleted T cells, or PBMCs.

Here is what the overall study found, with its caveats: How much clinical and demographic metadata was included differed by source and by participant, and the metadata was provided uncurated.

TCRbeta CDR3 regions were amplified from genomic DNA using the immunoSEQ Assay, a bias-controlled multiplex PCR. Regarding the original processing steps: The number of nucleated cells in each sample was estimated by amplification of reference gene primers within the assay. Sequence reads were collapsed and filtered to measure the absolute abundance of every unique TCRbeta CDR3 rearrangement. Productive Simpson clonality was computed per sample as the square root of Simpson's diversity index over productive rearrangements. As stored in TCRdb, this immuneACCESS dataset retains in-frame rearrangements with V and J assigned. A fraction of the clones does not appear; measured against another copy, unresolved V genes explain less than half of the discrepancy, and the remainder lacks a known reason. D and trimming come from the DNA, and the V and J calls and clone size come from that table. The sample records about 200,000 clones, 85% to 90% of which are singletons. About 0.72% of the sample is taken by the ten largest.

After removal of 3 bases from V and 9 bases from J, the junction retains 7 bases not matched to a gene. CDR1 and CDR2 are drawn from the germline V gene: SGHRS, YFSETQ. CDR3 length: 15 amino acids, cysteine to phenylalanine. Only the CDR3 part of the read is kept: 45 bases, read in frame from the first base. Whole blood was collected in K2EDTA tubes by collaborating institutions according to the institutions' own protocols. For TCRbeta analysis, collaborator samples were shipped as frozen whole blood, as isolated PBMCs, or as DNA extracted from either sample type. Sequenced: peripheral blood. The sequence links TRBV5-1 to TRBJ1-6, with 9 central nucleotides matching TRBD1. This sequence originates from a woman between 70 and 85 years old with acute or convalescent COVID-19. At the DNA level, the sequence is TGCGCCAGCAGCTCCTGGACAGGGGCAAGTTCACCCCTCCACTTT. Its translation is CASSSWTGASSPLHF.